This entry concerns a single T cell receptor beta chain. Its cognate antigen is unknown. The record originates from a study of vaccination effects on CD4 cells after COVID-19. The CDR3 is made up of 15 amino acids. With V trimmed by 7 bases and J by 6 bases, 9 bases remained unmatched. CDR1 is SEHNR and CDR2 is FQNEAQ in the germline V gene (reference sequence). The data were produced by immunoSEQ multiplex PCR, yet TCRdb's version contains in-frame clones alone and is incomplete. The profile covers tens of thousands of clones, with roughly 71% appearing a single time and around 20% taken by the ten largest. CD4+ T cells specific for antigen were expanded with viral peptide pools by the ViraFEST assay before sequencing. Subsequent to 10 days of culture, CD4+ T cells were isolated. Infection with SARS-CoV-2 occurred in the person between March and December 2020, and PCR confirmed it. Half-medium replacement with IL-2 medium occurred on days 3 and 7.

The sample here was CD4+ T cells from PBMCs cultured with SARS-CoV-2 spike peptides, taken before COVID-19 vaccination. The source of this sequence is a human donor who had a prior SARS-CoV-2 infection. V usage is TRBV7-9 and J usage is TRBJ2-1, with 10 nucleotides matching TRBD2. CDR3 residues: CASTTGLASSNEQFF. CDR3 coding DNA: TGTGCCAGCACGACGGGACTAGCGTCGTCCAATGAGCAGTTCTTC.